The 26 T cell receptor beta chains below all came from one sample that was sequenced in a study of blood T cell repertoires in COVID-19. The protocol was immunoSEQ multiplex PCR, while the TCRdb copy is restricted to in-frame clones and leaves out a portion. Among over 200,000 clones, around 84% were seen once, and the ten largest hold about 14%. Sequencing used PBMCs or T cells enriched from blood (not recorded which). These receptors were obtained from a man aged 18 to 29 who had recovered from COVID-19.

The table lists this clone with a count of one. The chain couples TRBV4-1 to TRBJ1-5; 10 bases match TRBD1. The trim removed 6 bases at V and 6 bases at J, leaving 11 bases unmatched. Germline V gene sequence: CDR1 MGHRA, CDR2 YSYEKL. CDR3 length: 16 residues. The CDR3 sequence is CASSQTDRGPSQPQHF. DNA of the CDR3: TGCGCCAGCAGTCAAACAGACAGGGGGCCGAGTCAGCCCCAGCATTTT.

This clone was picked up a small number of times. The chain recombines TRBV15 with TRBJ2-3, with D possibly matching TRBD2 (6 bases). The CDR3 covers 15 residues. Per germline, CDR1 LNHNV and CDR2 YYDKDF (reference sequence). V shed 5 bases and J shed 0 bases, with 12 bases lying between them. The CDR3 here is CATSADRGSTDTQYF. CDR3 coding DNA: TGTGCCACCAGCGCCGACCGGGGGAGCACAGATACGCAGTATTTT.

The gene calls are TRBV12-5 and TRBJ2-2; D is perhaps TRBD1 (5 bases). CDR1 LGHNT and CDR2 FRNRAP come from the germline V gene. The ends were cut back, 6 bases at V and 0 bases at J, with 14 bases in the middle. The CDR3 runs 16 residues. CDR3 region: CASGVDEDTNTGELFF. The DNA for the CDR3 is TGTGCTAGTGGCGTCGATGAGGACACGAACACCGGGGAGCTGTTTTTT.

This chain uses TRBV6-4 with TRBJ1-4; tentative D call: TRBD1 (6 bases). Trimming shortened V by 2 bases and J by 8 bases, and 15 bases separated the two germline ends. This CDR3 is 15 amino acids long. CDR1 and CDR2 from the germline V gene are MRHNA and SNTAGT. The CDR3 spells CASSDPPGAGEKLFF. The CDR3 region has the DNA TGTGCCAGCAGTGACCCCCCAGGGGCAGGGGAAAAACTGTTTTTT.

This chain uses TRBV6-5 with TRBJ2-7; D uncertain. V dropped 7 bases and J dropped 9 bases, with 16 bases sitting between them. Germline V gene sequence: CDR1 MNHEY, CDR2 SVGAGI. The CDR3 is 12 amino acids. CDR3 sequence reads: CASNRPLRGQYF. Here the CDR3 DNA reads TGTGCCAGCAACCGGCCCCTACGAGGGCAGTACTTC.

This chain links TRBV4-2 with TRBJ1-1; tentative D call: TRBD1 (5 bases). This CDR3 comprises 18 residues. CDR1 LGHNA and CDR2 YNFKEQ come from the germline V gene. The germline V and J ends were trimmed by 0 bases and 0 bases, with 17 bases remaining between them. CDR3 amino acids: CASSQDVFDLGVNTEAFF. The DNA for the CDR3 is TGTGCCAGCAGCCAAGATGTGTTTGACCTAGGGGTGAACACTGAAGCTTTCTTT.

V and J are TRBV5-6 and TRBJ2-7; 7 bases are shared with TRBD2. Per germline, CDR1 SGHDT and CDR2 YYEEEE. J lost 5 bases, V lost 3 bases, and 8 bases had no gene match. The CDR3 has 14 amino acids. CDR3 sequence (DNA): TGTGCCAGCAGCTCCGTTGGACTAGTCAACGAGCAGTACTTC. It codes for CASSSVGLVNEQYF.

The rearrangement joins TRBV9 to TRBJ2-7; 7 bases are a match to TRBD1. Germline V gene sequence: CDR1 SGDLS, CDR2 YYNGEE. With V trimmed by 0 bases and J by 4 bases, 7 bases remained unmatched. The CDR3 contains 15 residues. CDR3 amino acids: CASSVGAEQGYEQYF. The CDR3 region has the DNA TGTGCCAGCAGCGTAGGAGCCGAACAGGGGTACGAGCAGTACTTC. Together with reference TRBV9 and TRBJ2-7, the CDR3 gives the full variable domain: DSGVTQTPKHLITATGQRVTLRCSPRSGDLSVYWYQQSLDQGLQFLIQYYNGEERAKGNILERFSAQQFPDLHSELNLSSLELGDSALYFCASSVGAEQGYEQYFGPGTRLTVT.

The CDR3 loop is CASSETSGGDGEQFF. The CDR3 coding sequence is TGTGCCAGCAGCGAGACTAGCGGGGGTGATGGTGAGCAGTTCTTC. The V call is TRBV7-2, the J call TRBJ2-1; 12 bases fit TRBD2. This CDR3 has 15 amino acids. Germline V lookup: CDR1 SGHTA, CDR2 FQGNSA. V dropped 5 bases and J dropped 9; count of bases not matched to a gene: 8.

The rearrangement links TRBV19 to TRBJ1-3; weak D call: TRBD1 (6 bases). In germline, CDR1 is LNHDA, CDR2 SQIVND (reference sequence). V dropped 2 bases and J dropped 0 bases, with 14 bases sitting between them. The CDR3 is made up of 17 amino acids. The CDR3 DNA sequence: TGTGCCAGTAGTATACTCCAAACAGGGCTCTCTGGAAACACCATATATTTT. Protein: CASSILQTGLSGNTIYF.

The V call is TRBV28, the J call TRBJ2-3; 8 bases agree with TRBD2. This CDR3 region has 16 residues. CDR1 is MDHEN and CDR2 is SYDVKM in the germline V gene. V was clipped by 4 bases and J by 2 bases; unmatched bases: 8. The CDR3 DNA follows: TGTGCCAGCAGTTCCGCGACTAGCGCCGACACAGATACGCAGTATTTT. Its protein is CASSSATSADTDTQYF.

This clone was counted once. The gene calls are TRBV19 and TRBJ2-5; TRBD1 matches at 12 bases. J lost 6 bases, V lost 5 bases, and 10 bases had no gene match. Germline assignment: CDR1 LNHDA and CDR2 SQIVND (reference sequence). The CDR3 consists of 16 residues. The CDR3 protein is CASSSGTGGDGQTQYF. In DNA, the CDR3 is TGTGCCAGTAGTTCCGGGACAGGGGGCGATGGACAGACCCAGTACTTC.

The rearrangement joins TRBV28 to TRBJ1-1; D not resolved. The germline V gene encodes CDR1 MDHEN and CDR2 SYDVKM. V gave up 3 bases and J gave up 6 bases, with 5 bases separating them. This CDR3 is built from 11 residues. For the CDR3, the DNA is TGTGCCAGCAGTTTGCGGGCTGAAGCTTTCTTT. This gives the protein CASSLRAEAFF.

This clone showed up just once. The chain couples TRBV10-3 to TRBJ2-1; the match to TRBD2 covers 10 bases. Germline V lookup: CDR1 ENHRY, CDR2 SYGVKD. Unmatched junction bases numbered 9, after V lost 6 bases and J lost 4 bases. CDR3 length equals 16 residues. The CDR3 DNA reads as TGTGCCATCAGGGACCCATGGACTAGCGGTTACAATGAGCAGTTCTTC. It codes for CAIRDPWTSGYNEQFF.

This chain connects TRBV5-1 to TRBJ1-1; 11 nucleotides align to TRBD1. CDR3 length: 15 amino acids. Germline V gene data show CDR1 as SGHRS and CDR2 as YFSETQ. V shed 3 bases, J shed 1 base, and the junction held 2 bases outside the gene matches. Here the CDR3 DNA reads TGCGCCAGCAGCTCAGGGACAGGGGGGAACACTGAAGCTTTCTTT. It codes for CASSSGTGGNTEAFF.

The chain joins TRBV5-1 to TRBJ1-5, with a possible D match to TRBD1 (5 bases). Germline CDR1 and CDR2: SGHRS and YFSETQ. CDR3 size: 15 residues. Trimming removed 2 bases at V and 2 bases at J, with 11 bases between. CDR3 nucleotide sequence: TGCGCCAGCAGCTTAGGGGTGTATGGCAATCAGCCCCAGCATTTT. Its protein is CASSLGVYGNQPQHF.

The V call is TRBV30, the J call TRBJ1-2; D not certain. The CDR3 is 14 amino acids. The germline V gene encodes CDR1 GTSNPN and CDR2 SVGIG (reference sequence). V was trimmed by 1 base and J by 5 bases, leaving 14 bases between them. CDR3 loop: CAWSGVSSGYGYTF. For the CDR3, the DNA is TGTGCCTGGAGTGGGGTTTCTTCGGGGTATGGCTACACCTTC.

The V gene is TRBV7-2, the J gene TRBJ2-2; 10 positions match TRBD2. The V gene end was trimmed by 3 bases and the J gene end by 1 base; junction bases not matched to a gene: 2. CDR1 and CDR2 (germline): SGHTA, FQGNSA. CDR3 length: 16 residues. CDR3 nucleotides: TGTGCCAGCAGCTTGGTAGCGGGGGGGAACACCGGGGAGCTGTTTTTT. Translation: CASSLVAGGNTGELFF.

The genes are TRBV29-1 and TRBJ1-5; TRBD1 aligns across 10 bases. Germline CDR1 reads SQVTM; CDR2 reads ANQGSEA. This CDR3 is built from 13 residues. V trimming: 4 bases; J trimming: 5 bases; junction bases outside the gene matches: 2. The CDR3 nucleotides are TGCAGCGTTGGGGGGACAGGGGATCAGCCCCAGCATTTT. Protein product: CSVGGTGDQPQHF.

V usage is TRBV24-1 and J usage is TRBJ1-3, with no clear D. V was pared by 9 bases and J by 7 bases, with 9 bases between. The CDR3 runs to 11 residues. The germline gives CDR1 KGHDR, CDR2 SFDVKD. The CDR3 coding sequence is TGTGCCACCGCCCCGCGGAACACCATATATTTT. As protein: CATAPRNTIYF.

For the CDR3, the DNA is TGTGCCAGCAGCGCTGGGACAGGGGAAGAGACCCAGTACTTC. Translation gives CASSAGTGEETQYF. This chain uses TRBV5-4 with TRBJ2-5; 10 nucleotides align to TRBD1. Germline-derived CDR1 and CDR2 are SGHNT and YYREEE (reference sequence). V lost 4 bases and J lost 3; bases outside the gene matches: 3. This CDR3 spans 14 amino acids. Supplemented by reference TRBV5-4 and TRBJ2-5, the full variable domain reads ETGVTQSPTHLIKTRGQQVTLRCSSQSGHNTVSWYQQALGQGPQFIFQYYREEENGRGNFPPRFSGLQFPNYSSELNVNALELDDSALYLCASSAGTGEETQYFGPGTRLLVL.

The chain has TRBV6-4 and TRBJ2-2; 7 nucleotides agree with TRBD1. The CDR3 consists of 15 residues. The V gene's germline CDR1 is MRHNA and CDR2 SNTAGT. With V trimmed by 0 bases and J by 6 bases, 4 bases remained unmatched. Here the CDR3 DNA reads TGTGCCAGCAGTGACTCGAGGCAGGGGGCCGGGGAGCTGTTTTTT. Protein sequence: CASSDSRQGAGELFF.

The chain combines TRBV6-1 with TRBJ1-1; 8 bases agree with TRBD1. Unmatched junction bases numbered 9, after V lost 3 bases and J lost 3 bases. The CDR3 is 16 residues long. Germline CDR1 reads MNHNS; CDR2 reads SASEGT. CDR3 coding DNA: TGTGCCAGCAGTGAGCAGGGGGCCGAGACCTACACTGAAGCTTTCTTT. Protein sequence: CASSEQGAETYTEAFF.

The chain joins TRBV25-1 to TRBJ1-2, with D unclear. CDR3 length equals 13 residues. With 6 bases removed from V and 0 bases from J, the gap between germline ends came to 8 bases. Germline V gene sequence: CDR1 MGHDK, CDR2 SYGVNS. CDR3 region: CASSLTANYGYTF. CDR3 DNA sequence: TGTGCCAGCAGCCTAACAGCTAACTATGGCTACACCTTC.

This clone was seen a few times. This chain's CDR3 is CASSSQGANNEKLFF. The CDR3 DNA reads as TGTGCCAGTAGTTCTCAGGGGGCGAATAATGAAAAACTGTTTTTT. The chain links TRBV19 to TRBJ1-4, with 8 bases that match TRBD1. The J segment lost 4 bases and the V segment lost 5 bases, leaving 6 bases of the junction unmatched. There are 15 residues in the CDR3. Germline V lookup: CDR1 LNHDA, CDR2 SQIVND (reference sequence).

This clone was observed a few times. V usage is TRBV19 and J usage is TRBJ2-7, with TRBD2 matching over 8 bases. Germline CDR1 and CDR2: LNHDA and SQIVND (reference sequence). The CDR3 sequence is 14 residues long. The junction had 2 bases not matched to a gene; V was cut back by 2 bases and J by 2 bases. The chain's CDR3 is CASSITSGAYEQYF. As DNA, the CDR3 is TGTGCCAGTAGTATAACTAGCGGCGCCTACGAGCAGTACTTC. The full variable domain, completed using reference TRBV19 and TRBJ2-7, is DGGITQSPKYLFRKEGQNVTLSCEQNLNHDAMYWYRQDPGQGLRLIYYSQIVNDFQKGDIAEGYSVSREKKESFPLTVTSAQKNPTAFYLCASSITSGAYEQYFGPGTRLTVT.